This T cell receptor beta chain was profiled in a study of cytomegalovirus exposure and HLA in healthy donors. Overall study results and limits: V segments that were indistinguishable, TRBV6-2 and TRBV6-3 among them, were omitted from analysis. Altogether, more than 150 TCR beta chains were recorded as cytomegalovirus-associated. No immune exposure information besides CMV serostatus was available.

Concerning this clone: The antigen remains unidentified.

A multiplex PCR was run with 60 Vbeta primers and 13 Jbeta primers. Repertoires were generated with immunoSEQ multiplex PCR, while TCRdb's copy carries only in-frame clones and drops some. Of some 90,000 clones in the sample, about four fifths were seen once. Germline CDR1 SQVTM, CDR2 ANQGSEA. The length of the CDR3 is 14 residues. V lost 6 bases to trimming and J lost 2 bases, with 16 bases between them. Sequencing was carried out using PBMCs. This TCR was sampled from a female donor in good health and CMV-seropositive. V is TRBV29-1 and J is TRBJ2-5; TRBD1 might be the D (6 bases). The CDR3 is CSVNYQGQQETQYF. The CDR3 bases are TGCAGCGTGAATTACCAGGGGCAACAAGAGACCCAGTACTTC.